This T cell receptor beta chain was profiled in a study of cytomegalovirus exposure and HLA in healthy donors. A multiplex PCR was run with 60 Vbeta primers and 13 Jbeta primers. Repertoires were generated with immunoSEQ multiplex PCR, while TCRdb's copy carries only in-frame clones and drops some. Among roughly 140,000 clones listed, around 74% were seen once. The CDR3 spans 12 residues. V lost 3 bases to trimming and J lost 6 bases; unmatched junction nucleotides: 1. From germline, CDR1 is MDHEN and CDR2 SYDVKM. V and J are TRBV28 and TRBJ2-7, with 8 bases fitting TRBD1. The material sequenced was PBMCs. The source is a man in his fifties in good health and CMV-seropositive. The CDR3 DNA reads TGTGCCAGCAGTTTCGACAGGGGCGAGCAGTACTTC. Its translation: CASSFDRGEQYF.